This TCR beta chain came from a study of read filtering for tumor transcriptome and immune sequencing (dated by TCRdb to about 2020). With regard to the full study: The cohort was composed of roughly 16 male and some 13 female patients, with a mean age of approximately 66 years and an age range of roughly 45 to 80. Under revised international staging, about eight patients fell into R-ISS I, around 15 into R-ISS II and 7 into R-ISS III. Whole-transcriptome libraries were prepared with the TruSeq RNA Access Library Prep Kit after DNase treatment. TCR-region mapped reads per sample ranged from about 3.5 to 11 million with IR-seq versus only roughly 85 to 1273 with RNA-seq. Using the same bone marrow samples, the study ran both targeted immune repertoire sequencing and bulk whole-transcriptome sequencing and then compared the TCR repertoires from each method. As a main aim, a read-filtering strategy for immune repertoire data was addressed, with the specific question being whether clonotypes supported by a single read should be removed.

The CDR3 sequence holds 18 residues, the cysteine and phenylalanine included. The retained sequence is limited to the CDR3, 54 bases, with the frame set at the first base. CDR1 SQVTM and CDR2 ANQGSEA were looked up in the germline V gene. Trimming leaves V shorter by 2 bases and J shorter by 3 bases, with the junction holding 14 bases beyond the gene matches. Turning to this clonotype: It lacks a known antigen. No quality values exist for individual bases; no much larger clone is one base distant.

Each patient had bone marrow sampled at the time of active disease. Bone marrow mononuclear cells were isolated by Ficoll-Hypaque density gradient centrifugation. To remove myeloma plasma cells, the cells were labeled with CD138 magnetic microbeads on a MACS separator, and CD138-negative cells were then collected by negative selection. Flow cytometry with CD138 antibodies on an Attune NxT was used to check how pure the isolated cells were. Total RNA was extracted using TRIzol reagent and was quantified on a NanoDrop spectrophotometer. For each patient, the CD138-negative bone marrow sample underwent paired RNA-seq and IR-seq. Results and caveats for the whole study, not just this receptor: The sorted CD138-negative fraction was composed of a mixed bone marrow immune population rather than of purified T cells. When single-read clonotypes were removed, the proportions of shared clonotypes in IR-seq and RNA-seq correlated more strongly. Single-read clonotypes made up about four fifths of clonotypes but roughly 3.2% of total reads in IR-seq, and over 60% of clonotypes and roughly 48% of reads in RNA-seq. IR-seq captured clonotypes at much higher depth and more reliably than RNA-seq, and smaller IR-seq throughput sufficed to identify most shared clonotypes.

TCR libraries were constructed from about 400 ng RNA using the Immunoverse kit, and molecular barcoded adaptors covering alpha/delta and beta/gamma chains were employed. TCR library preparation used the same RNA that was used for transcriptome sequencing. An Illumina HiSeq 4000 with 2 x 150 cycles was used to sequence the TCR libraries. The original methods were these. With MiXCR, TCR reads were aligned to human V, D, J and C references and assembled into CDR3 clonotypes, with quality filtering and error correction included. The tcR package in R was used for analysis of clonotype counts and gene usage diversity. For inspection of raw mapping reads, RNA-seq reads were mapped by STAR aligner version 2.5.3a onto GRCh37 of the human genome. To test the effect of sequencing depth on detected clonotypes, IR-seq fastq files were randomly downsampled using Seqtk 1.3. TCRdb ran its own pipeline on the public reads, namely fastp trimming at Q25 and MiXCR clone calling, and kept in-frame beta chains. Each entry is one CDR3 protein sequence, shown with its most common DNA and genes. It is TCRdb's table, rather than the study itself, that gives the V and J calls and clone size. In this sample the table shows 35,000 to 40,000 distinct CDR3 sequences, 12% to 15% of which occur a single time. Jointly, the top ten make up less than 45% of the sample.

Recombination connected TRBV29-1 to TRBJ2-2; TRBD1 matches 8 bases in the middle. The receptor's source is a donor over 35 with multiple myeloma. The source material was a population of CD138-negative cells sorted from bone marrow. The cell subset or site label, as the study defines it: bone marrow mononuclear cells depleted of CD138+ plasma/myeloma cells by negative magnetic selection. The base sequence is TGCAGCGTTGAATTGGCCAGGGGGCGCATAGAGGACACCGGGGAGCTGTTTTTT. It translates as CSVELARGRIEDTGELFF.